The TCR beta chain described here comes from a study of T cells in Graves' hyperthyroidism and ophthalmopathy. This clonotype was observed a few times. Amplification targeted TCR beta CDR3 regions from RNA transcripts. Using the HTBI primer set, a first-round RT-PCR was run on the TCR CDR3. TCRdb used MiXCR to reprocess the multiplex PCR reads, holding one entry per CDR3 protein. This table holds under 600,000 distinct CDR3 sequences, approximately 15% found once. This clonotype originated in a woman in her thirties or forties with Graves' ophthalmopathy. Sequenced sample: blood.

CDR3 sequence reads: CASSYETSGTIGSYEQYF. CDR3 DNA sequence: TGTGCCAGCAGTTACGAGACTAGCGGGACTATTGGCTCCTACGAGCAGTACTTC. This chain joins TRBV6-2 or TRBV6-3 and TRBJ2-7; 11 nucleotides align to TRBD2. Per the germline V gene, CDR1 is MNHEY and CDR2 is SVGEGT. This CDR3 contains 18 residues. Unmatched junction bases numbered 9, after V lost 2 bases and J lost 0 bases.